The 11 T cell receptor beta chains in this list originate from one sample, sequenced in a study of graft-versus-host responses after intestinal transplantation (dated by TCRdb to the early 2020s). Library preparation employed the immunoSEQ multiplex PCR assay. The source is immuneACCESS, and TCRdb retained only in-frame sequences with V and J called. Part of the clones is not carried over; for the studies checked, unresolved V genes explain less than half of this, and the remainder is unexplained. For this sample there are about 40,000 clones; about 90% appear just once. The leading ten clones occupy 2% to 3% of the sample. This specimen was PBMCs, taken approximately 310 days after intestinal transplant. The receptor set was obtained from a human patient who received an intestinal transplant, so some T cells may come from the graft donor.

The chain couples TRBV28 to TRBJ2-5; TRBD1 matches 7 bases. This CDR3 has 14 residues. CDR1 is MDHEN and CDR2 is SYDVKM in the germline V gene. Trimming cost V 3 bases and J 5 bases; bases outside gene matches: 6. CDR3 bases: TGTGCCAGCAGTTTTCAGACAGGGAAGGAGACCCAGTACTTC. Amino acid sequence: CASSFQTGKETQYF. Full variable domain (rest looked up from reference TRBV28 and TRBJ2-5): DVKVTQSSRYLVKRTGEKVFLECVQDMDHENMFWYRQDPGLGLRLIYFSYDVKMKEKGDIPEGYSVSREKKERFSLILESASTNQTSMYLCASSFQTGKETQYFGPGTRLLVL.

This clone occurred a few times. V gene TRBV6-1 combines with J gene TRBJ1-2, with TRBD1 identical over 7 bases. The CDR3 runs 15 residues. V lost 2 bases and J lost 4; bases outside the gene matches: 7. Germline loops: CDR1 MNHNS, CDR2 SASEGT. CDR3 sequence reads: CASSELGQAAYGYTF. Written as DNA, the CDR3 is TGTGCCAGCAGTGAACTCGGACAGGCTGCCTATGGCTACACCTTC.

The chain joins TRBV9 to TRBJ1-5, with D maybe TRBD1 (5 bases). Germline V lookup: CDR1 SGDLS, CDR2 YYNGEE. Trimming removed 3 bases at V and 4 bases at J, with 14 bases between. This CDR3 is built from 15 residues. The CDR3 DNA reads as TGTGCCAGCAGCGAGGGTGGGGGGGTTAATCAGCCCCAGCATTTT. It is translated as CASSEGGGVNQPQHF.

This chain joins TRBV2 and TRBJ1-6; 11 positions agree with TRBD1. The CDR3 totals 17 residues. V lost 6 bases and J lost 0; bases outside the gene matches: 4. Germline assignment: CDR1 SNHLY and CDR2 FYNNEI. The CDR3 loop reads CASSGDRGSSYNSPLHF. In nucleotides, the CDR3 is TGTGCCAGCAGCGGGGACAGGGGGAGCTCCTATAATTCACCCCTCCACTTT.

J is TRBJ1-5 and V is TRBV28; tentative D call: TRBD1 (5 bases). The CDR3 length is 15 residues. The ends were cut back, 5 bases at V and 5 bases at J, with 16 bases in the middle. Germline V gene sequence: CDR1 MDHEN, CDR2 SYDVKM. The DNA for the CDR3 is TGTGCCAGCAGTGTCCCCAGGATGGGGGATCAGCCCCAGCATTTT. Residues: CASSVPRMGDQPQHF.

V is TRBV18 and J is TRBJ2-3; 9 bases fit TRBD1. V trimming: 4 bases; J trimming: 1 base; junction bases outside the gene matches: 15. The length of the CDR3 is 19 residues. Looked up from germline, CDR1 is KGHSH and CDR2 is LQKENI. The CDR3 spells CASSLNYAGTGRGTDTQYF. Written as DNA, the CDR3 is TGTGCCAGCTCACTTAACTATGCCGGGACAGGGAGGGGCACAGATACGCAGTATTTT.

This rearrangement joins TRBV6-5 to TRBJ2-1, with 8 bases that match TRBD2. Looked up from germline, CDR1 is MNHEY and CDR2 is SVGAGI. This CDR3 spans 14 amino acids. J lost 4 bases, V lost 6 bases, and 5 bases had no gene match. CDR3 nucleotides: TGTGCCAGCAGGGGACTAGGGGGTTACAATGAGCAGTTCTTC. The encoded protein is CASRGLGGYNEQFF.

This sequence joins TRBV5-1 and TRBJ2-7; TRBD1 agrees at 10 bases. From germline, CDR1 is SGHRS and CDR2 YFSETQ. This CDR3 region has 14 residues. Trimming removed 5 bases from V and 3 bases from J; junction bases left unmatched: 5. The CDR3 DNA reads TGCGCCAGCAGACCGGGACAGGGGTTCTACGAGCAGTACTTC. Its protein is CASRPGQGFYEQYF. Filled out from reference TRBV5-1 and TRBJ2-7, the complete variable domain reads KAGVTQTPRYLIKTRGQQVTLSCSPISGHRSVSWYQQTPGQGLQFLFEYFSETQRNKGNFPGRFSGRQFSNSRSEMNVSTLELGDSALYLCASRPGQGFYEQYFGPGTRLTVT.

This clone was seen a single time. The J gene is TRBJ2-5, the V gene TRBV2; TRBD2 matches 8 bases. Germline CDR1 and CDR2: SNHLY and FYNNEI. V shed 6 bases and J 6 bases; nucleotides not matched to a gene: 3. This CDR3 contains 12 residues. The CDR3 nucleotides read TGTGCCAGCAGGGGGACTAGTAAGACCCAGTACTTC. It is translated as CASRGTSKTQYF.

The CDR3 reads CASSLASGGATDTQYF. CDR3 nucleotides: TGTGCCAGCAGCTTGGCTAGCGGGGGGGCTACAGATACGCAGTATTTT. The chain uses TRBV5-4 and TRBJ2-3; 12 bases align to TRBD2. V gave up 0 bases and J gave up 3 bases; unmatched junction bases: 2. The CDR3 has 16 residues. In germline, CDR1 is SGHNT, CDR2 YYREEE (reference sequence).

The genes are TRBV6-1 and TRBJ1-3; D is unresolved. The CDR3 runs 13 residues. Trimming took 6 bases from V and 0 from J, leaving 6 bases between them. Germline V gene data show CDR1 as MNHNS and CDR2 as SASEGT. Written as DNA, the CDR3 is TGTGCCAGCAGGCCTTACTCTGGAAACACCATATATTTT. Translated: CASRPYSGNTIYF.